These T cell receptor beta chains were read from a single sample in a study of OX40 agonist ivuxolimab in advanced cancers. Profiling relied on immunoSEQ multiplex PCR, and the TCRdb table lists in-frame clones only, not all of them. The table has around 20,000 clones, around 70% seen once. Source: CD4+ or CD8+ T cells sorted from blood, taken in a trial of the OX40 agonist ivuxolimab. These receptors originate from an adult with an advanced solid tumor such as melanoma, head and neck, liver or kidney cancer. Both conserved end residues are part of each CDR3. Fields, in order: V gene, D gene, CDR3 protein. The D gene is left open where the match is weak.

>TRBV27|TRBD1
CASSSYRGSTEAFF
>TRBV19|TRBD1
CASSPQPQGTHEQYF
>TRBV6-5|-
CASSLGHDEAFF
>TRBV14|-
CASSQESTGWDEQFF
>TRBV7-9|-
CASSHQVQFF
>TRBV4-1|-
CASSQDLRVGYTF
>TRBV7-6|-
CASSFSDGIAYEQYF
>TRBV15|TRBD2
CATRSVGLAGEETQYF
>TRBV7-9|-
CASSPVNTEAFF
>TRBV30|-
CAWWGGPDTQYF
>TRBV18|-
CASSPPRGPYNEQFF
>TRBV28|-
CASKGLRDDYYGYTF
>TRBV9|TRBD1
CASSVRGDRGTEAFF
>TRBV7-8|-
CASSLEGAGTGELFF
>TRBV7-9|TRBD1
CASSLVGQDREKLFF
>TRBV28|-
CASSATWKNYEQYF
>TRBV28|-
CASSFGTSGNTIYF
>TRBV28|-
CASSQGESSYEQYF
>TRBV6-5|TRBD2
CASSFLAANTGELFF
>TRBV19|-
CASRRTVSIEPQHF
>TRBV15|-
CATSKGQDDTDTQYF
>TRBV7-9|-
CASSSPERYHEQYF
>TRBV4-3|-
CASSQEQALGELFF
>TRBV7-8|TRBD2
CASSLLGRERYEQYF
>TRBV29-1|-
CSVVKPSSYEQYF
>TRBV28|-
CASSSFGLNDYGYTF
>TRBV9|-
CASSVEGASTDTQYF
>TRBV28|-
CASSPRFLANYGYTF
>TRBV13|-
CASSLGQLYNEQFF
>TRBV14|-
CASSQGQGGLYNEQFF
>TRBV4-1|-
CASSQDLRGGEKLFF
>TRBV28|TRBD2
CASTSQKPRTSRSSYNEQFF
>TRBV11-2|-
CASSTIRGGADTYEQYF
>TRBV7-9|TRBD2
CASSSSSGSGTGELFF
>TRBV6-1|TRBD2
CASSYGGAQYF
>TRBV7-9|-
CASSPGGASSYEQYF
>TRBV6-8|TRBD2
CASSYPWTSGSVWEAHEQFF
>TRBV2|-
CASSEYGHIQETQYF
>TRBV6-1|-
CASSPDSYNEQFF
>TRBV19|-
CASSDPTGDPYNEQFF
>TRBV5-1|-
CASSFGGGLAGGTDTQYF
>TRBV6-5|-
CASRETEAFF
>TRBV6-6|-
CASSFRTHTEAFF
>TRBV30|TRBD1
CAWSVGGHEQYF
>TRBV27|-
CASSSGADTQYF
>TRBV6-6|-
CASSYRRTGELFF
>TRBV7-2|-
CASSLEEGSYEQYF
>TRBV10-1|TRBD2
CASSDPSGTYNEQFF